The source of this TCR beta chain is a study of T cell repertoires and HLA-DP antigens. With respect to this clone: The antigen remains undetermined.

Per germline, CDR1 SGHAT and CDR2 FQNNGV. V was cut by 1 base and J by 5 bases, with 18 bases left in between. The CDR3 extends over 16 amino acids. Assay: immunoSEQ multiplex PCR; the TCRdb copy retains only in-frame clones and omits some. The table lists about 110,000 clones, nearly 95% of them singletons. The TCR sequence derives from a woman under 30 in good health and CMV-seronegative. V is TRBV11-2 and J is TRBJ2-7; a weak D match, TRBD2 (6 bases). The specimen was CD4+ T cells from PBMCs. DNA of the CDR3: TGTGCCAGCAGCTTAGGACTTAGGGACGGGGGTCACGAGCAGTACTTC. Protein sequence: CASSLGLRDGGHEQYF. The full variable domain, its missing parts supplied by reference TRBV11-2 and TRBJ2-7, is EAGVAQSPRYKIIEKRQSVAFWCNPISGHATLYWYQQILGQGPKLLIQFQNNGVVDDSQLPKDRFSAERLKGVDSTLKIQPAKLEDSAVYLCASSLGLRDGGHEQYFGPGTRLTVT.